This TCR beta chain came from a study of blood T cell repertoires in COVID-19. The table came from immunoSEQ multiplex PCR; TCRdb's copy has only in-frame clones and leaves some out. The sample yields under 95,000 clones, 70% to 90% seen once. Germline V gene sequence: CDR1 SGHKS, CDR2 YYEKEE (reference sequence). V was trimmed by 2 bases and J by 5 bases, leaving 3 bases between them. The CDR3 contains 11 residues. Sequencing was carried out using peripheral blood. The chain links TRBV5-5 to TRBJ2-3; D gene unclear. This clonotype was obtained from an older man in a cohort sampled during active COVID-19. The CDR3 reads CASSFQDTQYF. DNA for the CDR3: TGTGCCAGCAGCTTCCAAGATACGCAGTATTTT.